The clone carrying this T cell receptor beta chain has a handful of counts. Its antigen remains unknown. The entry originates in a study of T cells in Graves' hyperthyroidism and ophthalmopathy. Study-wide points: Most thyroid clonotypes expanded above 0.001 were also detected in blood.

No ophthalmopathy progression within 18 months constituted stable Graves' hyperthyroidism. Criteria for exclusion of patients were uncontrolled infection, other autoimmune disease, pregnancy or lactation. TCR beta CDR3 region amplification was performed from RNA transcripts. First-round RT-PCR with HTBI primers amplified the TCR CDR3 region. TCRdb ran MiXCR on the multiplex PCR reads and lists one entry per CDR3 protein. The table has about 540,000 distinct CDR3 sequences, about 45% seen once; the top ten hold about 7.8%. The CDR3 extends over 15 amino acids. Per germline, CDR1 WSHSY and CDR2 SAAADI. V was pared by 3 bases and J by 3 bases, with 6 bases of the junction left unmatched.

The gene calls are TRBV10-2 and TRBJ2-7; the match to TRBD1 covers 9 bases. The sequence was obtained from a young woman with Graves' hyperthyroidism. The sample comprised peripheral blood or thyroid tissue (not recorded which). CDR3: CASSDNRGQFYEQYF. The DNA of the CDR3 is TGCGCCAGCAGTGATAACAGGGGGCAATTCTACGAGCAGTACTTC.